A single T cell receptor (beta chain) is shown here with its context. Germline is not matched at one junction end, which may reflect a read error. This sample was included in a study of blood T cell repertoires in COVID-19. Study in general: COVID-19 samples, acute and convalescent, were from the United States, Italy and Spain. From T cells, B-cell-depleted T cells, or PBMCs came the material, which was cDNA or gDNA.

Sequencing was performed with immunoSEQ multiplex PCR; in TCRdb, only in-frame clones are kept and a portion is missing. The table includes about 60,000 clones, approximately 72% detected once. This sequence originates from a woman in her seventies with COVID-19, enrolled during active disease. Sample: peripheral blood.

The DNA of the CDR3 is TGTGCCAGCAGAAGTTGGGCCCCAGACACGCAGTATTTT. This encodes CASRSWAPDTQYF. V usage is TRBV12-3 or TRBV12-4 and J usage is TRBJ2-3, with unresolved D. The CDR3 runs to 13 residues.